The 9 T cell receptor beta chains below were found in one sample sequenced in a study of T cells in localized non-small cell lung cancer. Sequencing was performed with immunoSEQ multiplex PCR; in TCRdb, only in-frame clones are kept and a portion is missing. The data contain around 140,000 clones, approximately 88% of them seen just once; the ten biggest clones take up around 1.5%. This specimen consisted of peripheral blood, obtained before any cancer treatment. All receptors derive from a female donor older than 55 with stage I lung adenocarcinoma.

This chain joins TRBV27 and TRBJ2-5, with D unresolved. V was cut by 5 bases and J by 0 bases, with 7 bases left in between. The CDR3 consists of 13 residues. Germline CDR1 reads MNHEY; CDR2 reads SMNVEV (reference sequence). The CDR3 DNA is TGTGCCAGCAGTACTGGCAACCAAGAGACCCAGTACTTC. Protein: CASSTGNQETQYF.

This clone came up once. The rearrangement uses TRBV2 and TRBJ2-1; D might be TRBD2 (6 bases). Germline values: CDR1 SNHLY, CDR2 FYNNEI. V gave up 0 bases and J gave up 0 bases, with 9 bases separating them. The CDR3 extends over 16 amino acids. The CDR3 is CASSEAGGTSYNEQFF. The CDR3 DNA is TGTGCCAGCAGTGAAGCGGGAGGTACCTCCTACAATGAGCAGTTCTTC.

This clone was found once. The chain joins TRBV18 to TRBJ2-3; D is possibly TRBD1 (5 bases). V lost 6 bases to trimming and J lost 0 bases, with 22 bases between them. This CDR3 has 18 residues. Germline V gene lookup returns CDR1 KGHSH and CDR2 LQKENI. The CDR3 sequence is CASSKPPTRAYSTDTQYF. For the CDR3, the DNA is TGTGCCAGCTCGAAACCACCGACCAGGGCATATAGCACAGATACGCAGTATTTT.

This chain uses TRBV5-1 with TRBJ2-7, with TRBD2 as a possible D gene (6 bases). In germline, CDR1 is SGHRS, CDR2 YFSETQ. CDR3 length equals 12 residues. V was shortened by 4 bases and J by 12 bases, with 17 bases between the two germline ends. The CDR3 nucleotides read TGCGCCAGCAGCCCCGAAGGAGGGAATTCGTACTTC. Its protein product is CASSPEGGNSYF.

The chain uses TRBV10-1 and TRBJ2-7; possibly TRBD2 for D (5 bases). Germline lookup yields CDR1 WNHNN and CDR2 SYGVQD (reference sequence). Trimming removed 7 bases at V and 2 bases at J, with 27 bases between. The length of the CDR3 is 18 residues. The DNA of the CDR3 is TGCGCCAGCATGAAGGTTATCGGAGGCGGGCCGGTAGCCTACGAGCAGTACTTC. Protein: CASMKVIGGGPVAYEQYF.

V is TRBV2 and J is TRBJ1-2; D is unclear. Germline-derived CDR1 and CDR2 are SNHLY and FYNNEI. Trimming removed 7 bases at V and 6 bases at J, with 12 bases between. The CDR3 is 12 amino acids. This chain's CDR3 is CASTVGLHGYTF. The DNA of the CDR3 is TGTGCCAGCACCGTGGGATTGCATGGCTACACCTTC.

This clone was detected only a few times. The chain is built from TRBV6-6 and TRBJ1-5; 7 nucleotides align to TRBD1. The CDR3 spans 13 residues. Germline-derived CDR1 and CDR2 are MNHNY and SVGAGI (reference sequence). Trimming cost V 6 bases and J 4 bases; bases outside gene matches: 3. The CDR3 DNA follows: TGTGCCAGCAGAGGACAGGAGAATCAGCCCCAGCATTTT. Translating gives CASRGQENQPQHF.

The chain carries TRBV14 and TRBJ1-2; D remains ambiguous. Trimming pared 0 bases from V and 8 bases from J, leaving 16 bases between. The CDR3 has 15 amino acids. Germline V CDR1 and CDR2: SGHDN, FVKESK. The CDR3 DNA follows: TGTGCCAGCAGCCAAGAAGAGTGGCCCCATTTGGGCTACACCTTC. It specifies CASSQEEWPHLGYTF.

The chain has TRBV28 and TRBJ2-7; D is undetermined. V lost 3 bases, J lost 2 bases, and 8 bases lay in between. The germline CDR1 and CDR2 sequences are MDHEN and SYDVKM. This CDR3 is built from 13 residues. The CDR3 sequence is CASSFGHPYEQYF. The DNA of the CDR3 is TGTGCCAGCAGTTTCGGCCATCCCTACGAGCAGTACTTC.